The 15 T cell receptor beta chains below all came from one sample that was sequenced in a study of T-cell memory formation after mild COVID-19. TCRdb independently ran MiXCR on the 5' RACE reads; one entry per CDR3 protein. The repertoire holds roughly 280,000 distinct CDR3 sequences, with about a sixth as singletons. Input material: PBMCs or a T cell subset sorted from them (not recorded which). These receptors came from a man aged 18-30 years who had mild COVID-19 (a few samples of this study predate the infection). Cell type and time point are not known.

The CDR3 loop reads CASSYGGEPLHF. CDR3 nucleotide sequence: TGTGCCAGCAGTTACGGGGGAGAACCCCTCCACTTT. V usage is TRBV6-5 and J usage is TRBJ1-6; maybe TRBD1 (5 bases). The length of the CDR3 is 12 residues. The germline V gene encodes CDR1 MNHEY and CDR2 SVGAGI. V was trimmed by 2 bases and J by 12 bases, leaving 8 bases between them.

In this sample, this clonotype turned up many times. V usage is TRBV7-3 and J usage is TRBJ2-5; 7 bases fit TRBD1. Germline V gene lookup returns CDR1 SGHTA and CDR2 FQGTGA. Trimming at V came to 5 bases and at J to 2 bases, leaving 5 bases not matched to a gene. CDR3 length: 14 residues. In nucleotides, the CDR3 is TGTGCCAGCAGCCCTACAGGGGTGCAAGAGACCCAGTACTTC. Translated, it gives CASSPTGVQETQYF.

J is TRBJ2-7 and V is TRBV6-6; TRBD1 might be the D (6 bases). V dropped 8 bases and J dropped 1 base, with 15 bases sitting between them. This CDR3 has 14 amino acids. CDR1 is MNHNY and CDR2 is SVGAGI in the germline V gene (reference sequence). As DNA, the CDR3 is TGTGCCAGCGGATACCGAGGACAGTCCTACGAGCAGTACTTC. It specifies CASGYRGQSYEQYF.

This rearrangement joins TRBV7-2 to TRBJ2-2; D assignment may be TRBD1 or TRBD2 (6 bases each). This CDR3 region has 17 residues. V was clipped by 5 bases and J by 1 base, with 17 bases between them. Germline lookup yields CDR1 SGHTA and CDR2 FQGNSA. The CDR3 coding sequence is TGTGCCAGCAGCACCGATGGGGGGCTCCTGAACACCGGGGAGCTGTTTTTT. It yields the protein CASSTDGGLLNTGELFF.

At least ten counts were recorded for this clonotype. This rearrangement joins TRBV7-9 to TRBJ2-7; D call uncertain. CDR3 length: 15 residues. Germline CDR1 is SEHNR and CDR2 is FQNEAQ (reference sequence). V was shortened by 1 base and J by 0 bases, with 10 bases between the two germline ends. The CDR3 DNA is TGTGCCAGCAGCTTAGACTTTTCCCCCTCCTACGAGCAGTACGTC. Translation gives CASSLDFSPSYEQYV.

V gene TRBV29-1 combines with J gene TRBJ1-5; D not certain. The CDR3 totals 13 residues. Germline CDR1 and CDR2: SQVTM and ANQGSEA. Trimming cost V 4 bases and J 4 bases, with 11 bases left between them. The CDR3 DNA follows: TGCAGCGTTGCCCCGGGGTATAATCAGCCCCAGCATTTT. As protein: CSVAPGYNQPQHF.

This clonotype was seen a few times. The chain uses TRBV2 and TRBJ2-4, with D unresolved. The germline gives CDR1 SNHLY, CDR2 FYNNEI. The V and J ends lost 6 bases and 10 bases respectively, with 10 bases between them. CDR3 length: 11 residues. CDR3 coding DNA: TGTGCCAGCAGCCCCCAAGAGATTCAGTACTTC. Translation: CASSPQEIQYF.

Remarks on this clonotype: No conserved phenylalanine or tryptophan is present at the end of the CDR3, so a read error is the likely explanation. V usage is TRBV20-1 and J usage is TRBJ1-1; possibly TRBD1 for D (5 bases). Per the germline V gene, CDR1 is DFQATT and CDR2 is SNEGSKA (reference sequence). V was clipped by 0 bases and J by 1 base, with 12 bases between them. The CDR3 runs to 15 residues. CDR3 sequence: CSARDRSGGNTEAFY. The CDR3 DNA reads TGCAGTGCTAGAGATAGGAGCGGGGGGAACACTGAAGCTTTCTAT.

This chain links TRBV29-1 with TRBJ1-2; D gene uncertain. The CDR3 sequence is 13 residues long. V was shortened by 2 bases and J by 2 bases, with 9 bases between the two germline ends. Germline V gene sequence: CDR1 SQVTM, CDR2 ANQGSEA. The chain's CDR3 is CSVERRLNYGYTF. The CDR3 nucleotides are TGCAGCGTTGAACGTCGCTTGAACTATGGCTACACCTTC. Based on the CDR3 plus reference TRBV29-1 and TRBJ1-2, the full variable domain is SAVISQKPSRDICQRGTSLTIQCQVDSQVTMMFWYRQQPGQSLTLIATANQGSEATYESGFVIDKFPISRPNLTFSTLTVSNMSPEDSSIYLCSVERRLNYGYTFGSGTRLTVV.

In this sample, this clonotype turned up a few times. The rearrangement joins TRBV10-3 to TRBJ1-5; TRBD1 agrees at 10 bases. V was clipped by 5 bases and J by 1 base; unmatched bases: 8. Germline assignment: CDR1 ENHRY and CDR2 SYGVKD. The CDR3 covers 17 residues. The chain's CDR3 is CAISPGTGAQSNQPQHF. In DNA, the CDR3 is TGTGCCATCAGTCCCGGGACAGGGGCGCAAAGCAATCAGCCCCAGCATTTT.

The rearrangement links TRBV29-1 to TRBJ2-7; no firm D call. The CDR3 length is 13 residues. Germline V lookup: CDR1 SQVTM, CDR2 ANQGSEA. The V gene lost 6 bases and the J gene lost 2 bases, with 14 bases spanning the gap. In DNA form, the CDR3 reads TGCAGCGTCGAGAAAATAAGAACCTACGAGCAGTACTTC. Amino acids: CSVEKIRTYEQYF.

In its sample, this clonotype was seen a few times. The chain joins TRBV11-2 to TRBJ2-1; 13 nucleotides match TRBD2. Trimming at V came to 5 bases and at J to 5 bases, leaving 6 bases not matched to a gene. The CDR3 contains 16 residues. Germline CDR1 reads SGHAT; CDR2 reads FQNNGV. The CDR3 here is CASSIRLAGGDNEQFF. The CDR3 DNA is TGTGCCAGCAGCATAAGACTAGCGGGGGGTGACAATGAGCAGTTCTTC.

The chain has TRBV12-3 or TRBV12-4 and TRBJ1-2; D might be TRBD1 (6 bases). CDR3 length: 14 residues. The ends were cut back, 2 bases at V and 4 bases at J, with 11 bases in the middle. In DNA form, the CDR3 reads TGTGCCAGCAGTTTACGAACAGGGAGCTATGGCTACACCTTC. It yields the protein CASSLRTGSYGYTF.

This clonotype was observed a handful of times. The chain uses TRBV3-1 and TRBJ2-7; possibly TRBD1 or TRBD2 for D (6 bases each). Between the trimmed V and J ends, which lost 3 bases and 6 bases, there was a span of 18 bases. Germline lookup yields CDR1 LGHDT and CDR2 YNNKEL (reference sequence). The CDR3 loop spans 15 amino acids. The CDR3 region is CASSQRRGAVGEQYF. Written as DNA, the CDR3 is TGTGCCAGCAGCCAGAGGAGGGGGGCCGTTGGCGAGCAGTACTTC.

This clonotype was counted only a few times. The chain employs TRBV7-9 and TRBJ2-3; D is unclear. The CDR3 contains 14 residues. Trimming removed 2 bases from V and 4 bases from J, with 10 bases in between. The germline V gene has CDR1 SEHNR and CDR2 FQNEAQ (reference sequence). The CDR3 here is CASSLNPGADTQYF. CDR3 nucleotides: TGTGCCAGCAGCTTAAACCCAGGAGCAGATACGCAGTATTTT.